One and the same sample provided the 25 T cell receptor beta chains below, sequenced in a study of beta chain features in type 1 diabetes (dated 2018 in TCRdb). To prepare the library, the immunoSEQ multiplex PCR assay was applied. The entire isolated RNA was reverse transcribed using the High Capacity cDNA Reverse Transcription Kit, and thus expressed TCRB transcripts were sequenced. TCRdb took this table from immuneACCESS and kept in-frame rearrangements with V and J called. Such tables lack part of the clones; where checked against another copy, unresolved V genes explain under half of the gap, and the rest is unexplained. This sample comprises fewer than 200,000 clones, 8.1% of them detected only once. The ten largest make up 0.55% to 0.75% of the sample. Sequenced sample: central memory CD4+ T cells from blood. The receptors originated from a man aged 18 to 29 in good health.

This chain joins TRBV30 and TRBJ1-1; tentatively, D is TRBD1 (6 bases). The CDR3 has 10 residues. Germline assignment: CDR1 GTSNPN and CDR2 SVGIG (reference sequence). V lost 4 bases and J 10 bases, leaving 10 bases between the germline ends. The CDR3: CAWIWGRAFF. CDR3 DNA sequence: TGTGCCTGGATTTGGGGGCGAGCTTTCTTT.

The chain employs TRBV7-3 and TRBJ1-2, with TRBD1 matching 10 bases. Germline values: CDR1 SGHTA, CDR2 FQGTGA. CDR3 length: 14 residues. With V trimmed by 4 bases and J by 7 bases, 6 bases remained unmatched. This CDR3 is CASSSTGQGSGYTF. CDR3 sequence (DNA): TGTGCCAGCAGCTCGACGGGACAGGGGTCTGGCTACACCTTC. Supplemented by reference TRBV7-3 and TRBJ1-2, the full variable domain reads GAGVSQTPSNKVTEKGKYVELRCDPISGHTALYWYRQSLGQGPEFLIYFQGTGAADDSGLPNDRFFAVRPEGSVSTLKIQRTERGDSAVYLCASSSTGQGSGYTFGSGTRLTVV.

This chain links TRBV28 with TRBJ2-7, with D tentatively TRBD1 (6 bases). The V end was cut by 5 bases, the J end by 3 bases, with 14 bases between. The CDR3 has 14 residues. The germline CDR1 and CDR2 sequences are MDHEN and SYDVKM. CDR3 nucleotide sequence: TGTGCCAGCAGTACTCGACAGGAACTCTACGAGCAGTACTTC. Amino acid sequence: CASSTRQELYEQYF.

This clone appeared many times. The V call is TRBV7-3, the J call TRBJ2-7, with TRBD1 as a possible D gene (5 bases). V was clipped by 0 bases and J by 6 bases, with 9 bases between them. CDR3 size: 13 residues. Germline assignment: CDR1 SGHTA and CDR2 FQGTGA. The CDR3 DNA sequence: TGTGCCAGCAGCTTAACGGCAGGGTCCGAGCAGTACTTC. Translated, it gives CASSLTAGSEQYF.

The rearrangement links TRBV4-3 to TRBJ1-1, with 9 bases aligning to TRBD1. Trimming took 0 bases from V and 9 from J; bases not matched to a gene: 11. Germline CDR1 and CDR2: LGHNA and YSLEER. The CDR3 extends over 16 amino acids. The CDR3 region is CASSQDTRTGDRQAFF. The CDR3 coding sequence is TGCGCCAGCAGCCAAGATACCCGGACAGGGGATCGCCAAGCTTTCTTT.

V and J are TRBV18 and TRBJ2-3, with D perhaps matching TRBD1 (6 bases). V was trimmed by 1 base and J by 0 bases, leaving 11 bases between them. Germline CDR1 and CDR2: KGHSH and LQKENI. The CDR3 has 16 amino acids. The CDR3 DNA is TGTGCCAGCTCACCACTGGGGGCAAGAAGCACAGATACGCAGTATTTT. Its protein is CASSPLGARSTDTQYF.

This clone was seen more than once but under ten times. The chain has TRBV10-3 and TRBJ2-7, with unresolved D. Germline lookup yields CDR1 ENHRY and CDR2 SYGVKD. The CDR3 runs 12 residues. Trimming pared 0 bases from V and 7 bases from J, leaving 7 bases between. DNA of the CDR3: TGTGCCATCAGTGAGTCGAGTTGGGAGCAGTACTTC. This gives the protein CAISESSWEQYF.

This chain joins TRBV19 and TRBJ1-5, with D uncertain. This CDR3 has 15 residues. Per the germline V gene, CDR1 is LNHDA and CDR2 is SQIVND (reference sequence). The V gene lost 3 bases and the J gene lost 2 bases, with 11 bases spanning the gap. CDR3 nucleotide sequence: TGTGCCAGTAGTATCGGGGTAACGGGCAATCAGCCCCAGCATTTT. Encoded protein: CASSIGVTGNQPQHF.

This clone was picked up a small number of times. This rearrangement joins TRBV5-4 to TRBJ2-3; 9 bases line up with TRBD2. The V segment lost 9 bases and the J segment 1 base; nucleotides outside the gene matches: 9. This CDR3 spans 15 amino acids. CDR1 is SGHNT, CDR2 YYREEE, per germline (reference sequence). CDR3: CAILAASGGTDTQYF. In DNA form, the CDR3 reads TGTGCCATCCTCGCGGCTAGCGGGGGCACAGATACGCAGTATTTT.

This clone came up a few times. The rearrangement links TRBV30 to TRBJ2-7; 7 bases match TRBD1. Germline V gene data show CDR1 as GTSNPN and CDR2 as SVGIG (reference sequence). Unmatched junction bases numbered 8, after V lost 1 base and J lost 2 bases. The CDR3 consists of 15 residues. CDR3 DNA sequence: TGTGCCTGGAGTGCAAAGGGGCAGGGGGCCTACGAGCAGTACTTC. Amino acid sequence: CAWSAKGQGAYEQYF. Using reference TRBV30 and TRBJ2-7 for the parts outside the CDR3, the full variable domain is SQTIHQWPATLVQPVGSPLSLECTVEGTSNPNLYWYRQAAGRGLQLLFYSVGIGQISSEVPQNLSASRPQDRQFILSSKKLLLSDSGFYLCAWSAKGQGAYEQYFGPGTRLTVT.

The CDR3 coding sequence is TGTGCCAGCAGCTTAGTTTCGCGTAGCTCTGGAAACACCATATATTTT. Encoded protein: CASSLVSRSSGNTIYF. The chain employs TRBV7-8 and TRBJ1-3, with no clear D. Per germline, CDR1 SGHVS and CDR2 FQNEAQ. This CDR3 is 16 amino acids long. The germline V and J ends were trimmed by 1 base and 0 bases, with 10 bases remaining between them.

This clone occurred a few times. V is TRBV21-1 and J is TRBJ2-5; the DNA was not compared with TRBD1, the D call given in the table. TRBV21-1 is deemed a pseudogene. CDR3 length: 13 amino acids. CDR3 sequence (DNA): TGTGCCAGCAGCAAAGGGCACCAAGAGACCCAGTACTTC. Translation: CASSKGHQETQYF.

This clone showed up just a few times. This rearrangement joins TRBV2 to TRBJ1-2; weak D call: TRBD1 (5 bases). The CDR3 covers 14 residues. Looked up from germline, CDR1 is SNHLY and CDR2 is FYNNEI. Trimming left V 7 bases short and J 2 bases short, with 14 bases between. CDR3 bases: TGTGCCAGCATGTCGGGCAGGACAAACTATGGCTACACCTTC. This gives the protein CASMSGRTNYGYTF.

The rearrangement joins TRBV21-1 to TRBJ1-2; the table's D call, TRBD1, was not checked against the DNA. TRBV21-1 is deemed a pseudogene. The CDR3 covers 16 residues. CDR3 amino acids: CASSEMRKGHNYGYTF. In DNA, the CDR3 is TGTGCCAGCAGCGAAATGAGGAAAGGACACAACTATGGCTACACCTTC.

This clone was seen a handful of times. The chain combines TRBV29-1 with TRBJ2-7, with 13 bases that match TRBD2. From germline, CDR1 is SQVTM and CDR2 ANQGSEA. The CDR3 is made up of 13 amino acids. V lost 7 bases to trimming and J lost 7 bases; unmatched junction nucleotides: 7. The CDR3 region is CSGQLAGGLEQYF. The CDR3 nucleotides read TGCAGCGGCCAACTAGCGGGAGGGCTTGAGCAGTACTTC.

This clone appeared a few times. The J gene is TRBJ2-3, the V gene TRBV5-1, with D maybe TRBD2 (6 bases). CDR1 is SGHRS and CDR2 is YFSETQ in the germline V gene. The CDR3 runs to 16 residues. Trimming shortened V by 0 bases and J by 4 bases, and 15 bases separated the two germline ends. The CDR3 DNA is TGCGCCAGCAGCTTGGCCTCTAGCGACCTTTCAGATACGCAGTATTTT. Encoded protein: CASSLASSDLSDTQYF.

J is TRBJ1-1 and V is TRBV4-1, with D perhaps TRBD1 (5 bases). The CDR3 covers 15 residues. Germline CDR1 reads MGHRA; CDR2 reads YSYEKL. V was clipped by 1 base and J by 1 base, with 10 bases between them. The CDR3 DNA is TGCGCCAGCAGCCAAGGTCACGGGGGGAACACTGAAGCTTTCTTT. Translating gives CASSQGHGGNTEAFF.

The CDR3 sequence: CASSLDPGVSGNTIYF. The DNA of the CDR3 is TGTGCCAGCAGCTTAGATCCGGGAGTATCTGGAAACACCATATATTTT. The chain couples TRBV7-2 to TRBJ1-3; D unresolved. Germline V gene data show CDR1 as SGHTA and CDR2 as FQGNSA. V was clipped by 1 base and J by 1 base, with 11 bases between them. There are 16 residues in the CDR3. Filled out from reference TRBV7-2 and TRBJ1-3, the complete variable domain reads GAGVSQSPSNKVTEKGKDVELRCDPISGHTALYWYRQSLGQGLEFLIYFQGNSAPDKSGLPSDRFSAERTGGSVSTLTIQRTQQEDSAVYLCASSLDPGVSGNTIYFGEGSWLTVV.

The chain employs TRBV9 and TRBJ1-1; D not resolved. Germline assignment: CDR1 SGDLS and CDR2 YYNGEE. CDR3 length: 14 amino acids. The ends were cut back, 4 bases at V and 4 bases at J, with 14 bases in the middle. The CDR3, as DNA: TGTGCCAGCAGCCCCGATCTCGGGAGCACTGAAGCTTTCTTT. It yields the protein CASSPDLGSTEAFF.

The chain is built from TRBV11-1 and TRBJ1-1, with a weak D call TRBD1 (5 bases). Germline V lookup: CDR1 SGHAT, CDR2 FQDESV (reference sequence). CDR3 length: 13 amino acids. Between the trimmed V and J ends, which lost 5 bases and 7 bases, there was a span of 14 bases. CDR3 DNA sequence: TGTGCCAGCAGCCGTTCCCCGACAGTTGAAGCTTTCTTT. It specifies CASSRSPTVEAFF.

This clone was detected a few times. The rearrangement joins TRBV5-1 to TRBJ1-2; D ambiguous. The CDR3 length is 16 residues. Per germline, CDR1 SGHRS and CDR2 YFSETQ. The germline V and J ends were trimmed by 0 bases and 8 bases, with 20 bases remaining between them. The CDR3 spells CASSLGERVPRNGYTF. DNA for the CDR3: TGCGCCAGCAGCTTGGGTGAGAGGGTCCCACGCAACGGCTACACCTTC.

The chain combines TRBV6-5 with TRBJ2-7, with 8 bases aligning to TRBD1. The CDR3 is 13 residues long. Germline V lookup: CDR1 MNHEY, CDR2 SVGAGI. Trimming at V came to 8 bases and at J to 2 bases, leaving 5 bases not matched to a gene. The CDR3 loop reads CASLRTGTYEQYF. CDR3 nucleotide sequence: TGTGCCAGCCTAAGGACAGGGACCTACGAGCAGTACTTC.

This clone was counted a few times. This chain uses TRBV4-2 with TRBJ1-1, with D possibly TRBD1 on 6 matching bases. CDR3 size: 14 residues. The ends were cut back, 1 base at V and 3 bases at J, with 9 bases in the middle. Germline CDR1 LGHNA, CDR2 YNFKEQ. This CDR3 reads CASSQATGYTEAFF. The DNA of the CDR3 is TGTGCCAGCAGCCAAGCCACAGGGTACACTGAAGCTTTCTTT.

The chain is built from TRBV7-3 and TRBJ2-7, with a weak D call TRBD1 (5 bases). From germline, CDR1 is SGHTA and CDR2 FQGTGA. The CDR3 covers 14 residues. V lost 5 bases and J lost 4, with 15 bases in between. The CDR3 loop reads CASSPQVGLYEQYF. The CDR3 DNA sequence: TGTGCCAGCAGCCCACAGGTTGGCTTGTACGAGCAGTACTTC.

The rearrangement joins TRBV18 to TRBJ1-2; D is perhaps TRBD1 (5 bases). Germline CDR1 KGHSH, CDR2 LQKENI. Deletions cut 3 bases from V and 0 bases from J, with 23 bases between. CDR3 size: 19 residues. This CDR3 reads CASSPLSPQGGAANYGYTF. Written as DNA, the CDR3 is TGTGCCAGCTCACCCCTGAGTCCCCAGGGAGGAGCGGCTAACTATGGCTACACCTTC.